This is a list of T cell receptor beta chains from one sample in a study of post-analysis software for immune sequencing data. MiXCR was run by TCRdb on the PCR reads, yielding one entry per CDR3 protein. This table has roughly 400,000 distinct CDR3 sequences, roughly 40% appearing once. Sequencing was carried out using blood. Receptors originate from a girl aged 2-15 years with multiple sclerosis. The CDR3 runs from the conserved cysteine through the conserved F or W. The D gene is left open where the match is weak. The listing skips clone size in some rows; elsewhere it reads once, few, many or a size class.

abundance	v_gene	j_gene	d_gene	CDR3nt	CDR3aa
NA	TRBV6-5	TRBJ2-3	NA	TGTGCCGGCAGTTATGATAGGGCGGATACGCAGTATTTT	CAGSYDRADTQYF
NA	TRBV20-1	TRBJ2-1	TRBD1	TGCAGTGCTAGAGGGTCCGGGACAGATCACAATGAGCAGTTCTTC	CSARGSGTDHNEQFF
few	TRBV5-1	TRBJ2-5	NA	TGCGCCAGCAGCGCGGGGGGGACAGGGCGAGAGACCCAGTACTTC	CASSAGGTGRETQYF
few	TRBV20-1	TRBJ2-6	TRBD2	TGCAGTGCTCCCTCTTATCTAGCGGGGGGCTCCTCTGGGGCCAACGTCCTGACTTTC	CSAPSYLAGGSSGANVLTF
few	TRBV29-1	TRBJ2-3	NA	TGCAGCGTTGCGGGACACCTACGCACAGATACGCAGTATTTT	CSVAGHLRTDTQYF
NA	TRBV6-5	TRBJ2-5	NA	TGTGCCAGCAGTCCCCGGGGGACAGCGCCCATAGGCACCCAGTACTTC	CASSPRGTAPIGTQYF
few	TRBV7-3	TRBJ2-7	NA	TGTGCCAGCAGCTTAACAGTAACTGACGAGCAGTACTTC	CASSLTVTDEQYF
once	TRBV20-1	TRBJ2-1	NA	TGCAGTGCTAGTGAAGGTTTTTGGGCAGCCAACAATGAGCAGTTCTTC	CSASEGFWAANNEQFF
few	TRBV28	TRBJ1-1	NA	TGTGCCAGCAGTTTTCTACAGATGAACACTGAAGCTTTCTTT	CASSFLQMNTEAFF
few	TRBV3-1	TRBJ2-5	TRBD2	TGTGCCAGCAGCCTTACGCTAGCGGGGGAGCAAGAGACCCAGTACTTC	CASSLTLAGEQETQYF
few	TRBV7-6	TRBJ1-2	NA	TGTGCCAGCAGCTGGGACCTGGATGGCTACACCTTC	CASSWDLDGYTF
NA	TRBV28	TRBJ1-5	TRBD1	TGTGCCAGCAGTGCTACGACAGGGGGCAATCAGCCCCAGCATTTT	CASSATTGGNQPQHF
few	TRBV7-2	TRBJ1-6	TRBD1	TGTGCCAGCAGCCCCAGCGGGACAGTAAATTCACCCCTCCACTTT	CASSPSGTVNSPLHF
once	TRBV21-1	TRBJ1-2	NA	TGTGCCAGCAGCAAAGCGGGATGGAGTAGGAGGGATGGCTACACCTTC	CASSKAGWSRRDGYTF
NA	TRBV20-1	TRBJ1-1	NA	TGCAGTGCTAGAGACCCAACAGGGCCGAACACTGAAGCTTTCTTT	CSARDPTGPNTEAFF
NA	TRBV7-9	TRBJ1-2	NA	TGTGCCAGCAGCTTAGAGGTGACGGGACGAAACGGCTACACCTTC	CASSLEVTGRNGYTF
few	TRBV7-2	TRBJ2-3	NA	TGTGCCAGCAGCTTAGTCCCGACAGATACGCAGTATTTT	CASSLVPTDTQYF
few	TRBV5-1	TRBJ2-1	NA	TGCGCCAGCAGCTTGTCTGAGGGGCCCGACAATGAGCAGTTCTTC	CASSLSEGPDNEQFF
few	TRBV2	TRBJ2-1	NA	TGTGCCAGCAGTGACCCCGGGGGTGTTAATGAGCAGTTCTTC	CASSDPGGVNEQFF
few	TRBV27	TRBJ1-5	NA	TGTGCCAGCAGTTTTAAGGCGGCAACTTGGGGCAATCAGCCCCAGCATTTT	CASSFKAATWGNQPQHF
few	TRBV10-3	TRBJ2-3	NA	TGTGCCATCAGTTTCTGGGGGGCAGATACGCAGTATTTT	CAISFWGADTQYF
few	TRBV5-1	TRBJ2-3	NA	TGCGCCAGCAGCTTGGCCCTCGGGGTTACGCAGTATTTT	CASSLALGVTQYF
few	TRBV20-1	TRBJ2-1	TRBD2	TGCAGTGCTAGTTCTTATGTGGCGGGAGCCCACAATGAGCAGTTCTTC	CSASSYVAGAHNEQFF
NA	TRBV28	TRBJ2-1	NA	TGTGCCAGCAGTTGGGGCCCGGGCGAGCAGTTCTTC	CASSWGPGEQFF
NA	TRBV12-3/TRBV12-4	TRBJ1-1	NA	TGTGCCAGCATATTAAACAGGTTCGGGGGCACTGAAGCTTTCTTT	CASILNRFGGTEAFF
few	TRBV5-1	TRBJ2-3	NA	TGCGCCAGCAGCTTTGCGGCCTCCACAGATACGCAGTATTTT	CASSFAASTDTQYF
NA	TRBV29-1	TRBJ2-1	NA	TGCAGCGTTCATGGAGCTTACAATGAGCAGTTCTTC	CSVHGAYNEQFF
NA	TRBV28	TRBJ2-7	NA	TGTGCCAGCAGTTTCTTGGCCTCCCAAAGCTACGAGCAGTACTTC	CASSFLASQSYEQYF
once	TRBV7-8	TRBJ2-7	TRBD1	TGTGCCAGCAGCATGGGCACAGGGGGACAGTACTTC	CASSMGTGGQYF
NA	TRBV14	TRBJ2-5	NA	TGTGCCAGCAGCAAGAACTCGGAGACCCAGTACTTC	CASSKNSETQYF
NA	TRBV12-3/TRBV12-4	TRBJ2-1	NA	TGTGCCAGCAGCCCAAGGACTACCCCGGACAAGGAGCAGTTCTTC	CASSPRTTPDKEQFF
many	TRBV5-1	TRBJ2-7	TRBD1	TGCGCCAGCAGCCCACGGACAGGGGACTACGAGCAGTACTTC	CASSPRTGDYEQYF
many	TRBV7-3	TRBJ1-2	NA	TGTGCCAGCAGCGTACTACCGGGGCCTTCGGATGGCTACACCTTC	CASSVLPGPSDGYTF
NA	TRBV4-3	TRBJ2-1	TRBD1	TGCGCCAGCAGCTACCGGGACAGGCCGAATAATGAGCAGTTCTTC	CASSYRDRPNNEQFF
NA	TRBV20-1	TRBJ2-1	NA	TGCAGTGCTAGAGATTGGGTGTGGGATTACAATGAGCAGTTCTTC	CSARDWVWDYNEQFF
few	TRBV6-5	TRBJ2-1	TRBD1	TGTGCCAGCAGACCCGACAGGGGAGCCTACAATGAGCAGTTCTTC	CASRPDRGAYNEQFF
few	TRBV4-1	TRBJ1-1	NA	TGCGCCAACAGCCAAGATTCGGGGGAAACTGAAGCTTTCTTT	CANSQDSGETEAFF
NA	TRBV7-9	TRBJ2-4	TRBD2	TGTGCCAGCAGCTCCGGAGCGGGGGGCTGGAACATTCAGTACTTC	CASSSGAGGWNIQYF
NA	TRBV20-1	TRBJ2-7	TRBD1	TGCAGTGCTAAGAATTTCGGACAGGACTCCTACGAGCAGTACTTC	CSAKNFGQDSYEQYF
NA	TRBV4-3	TRBJ1-2	TRBD1	TGCGCCAGCAGCCAAGTAGGGACAGGGCAGGGCTACACCTTC	CASSQVGTGQGYTF
few	TRBV7-2	TRBJ1-2	NA	TGTGCCAGCAGCTTAGCGGGAAAGAGCTATGGCTACACCTTC	CASSLAGKSYGYTF
NA	TRBV27	TRBJ1-1	TRBD1	TGTGCCAGCAGTTTTGGACAGGGGGCGACTGAAGCTTTCTTT	CASSFGQGATEAFF
NA	TRBV28	TRBJ2-5	NA	TGTGCCAGCAGTCGGAGTACCGGGCAAGAGACCCAGTACTTC	CASSRSTGQETQYF
NA	TRBV20-1	TRBJ1-4	TRBD1	TGCAGTGCTAGAGATCCCCCCGGACAGGGGGATGAAAAACTGTTTTTT	CSARDPPGQGDEKLFF
NA	TRBV9	TRBJ1-2	NA	TGTGCCAGCAGCGTAAGGTCCCGCACGCAGGGCTACACCTTC	CASSVRSRTQGYTF
once	TRBV24-1	TRBJ2-3	TRBD2	TGTGCCACCAGTGATTGGGGTAGCGGGGGCCCGCGAGATACGCAGTATTTT	CATSDWGSGGPRDTQYF
NA	TRBV5-5	TRBJ2-7	NA	TGTGCCAGCAACTTTTTCTCCGGGTCCACCTACGAGCAGTACTTC	CASNFFSGSTYEQYF
few	TRBV29-1	TRBJ1-1	NA	TGCAGCGTTCGAGGGGGTGAAAGCACTGAAGCTTTCTTT	CSVRGGESTEAFF
NA	TRBV18	TRBJ2-5	NA	TGTGCCAGCTCCGGACGGAATGGAGAGACCCAGTACTTC	CASSGRNGETQYF
few	TRBV7-2	TRBJ2-7	TRBD2	TGTGCCAGCAGCTTAAGGGTGGGGCGGGGGACGATTTCCTACGAGCAGTACTTC	CASSLRVGRGTISYEQYF
NA	TRBV5-1	TRBJ2-1	NA	TGCGCCAGCAGCCGGGACGGGGGAGTGGGCAATGAGCAGTTCTTC	CASSRDGGVGNEQFF
few	TRBV28	TRBJ1-4	NA	TGTGCCAGCAGTTTGGGCAGCACTAATGAAAAACTGTTTTTT	CASSLGSTNEKLFF
NA	TRBV6-2/TRBV6-3	TRBJ2-5	TRBD1	TGTGCCAGCAGCCTCTTCCGACAGGGACAAGAGACCCAGTACTTC	CASSLFRQGQETQYF
NA	TRBV5-5	TRBJ1-1	NA	TGTGCCAGCACGCCTTTGGACGGAAGCCGCGGATATACTGAAGCTTTCTTT	CASTPLDGSRGYTEAFF
NA	TRBV5-6	TRBJ2-5	NA	TGTGCCAGCAGCCGGGTCTATTTTTGGGGCAATGAGCAGTACTTC	CASSRVYFWGNEQYF
NA	TRBV9	TRBJ2-1	TRBD2	TGTGCCAGCAGCATACCGGGACTAGCGGGGTACAATGAGCAGTTCTTC	CASSIPGLAGYNEQFF
many	TRBV7-3	TRBJ2-7	TRBD1	TGTGCCAGCAGCTTAAACAGGGGCTACGAGCAGTACTTC	CASSLNRGYEQYF
NA	TRBV25-1	TRBJ2-5	TRBD1	TGTGCCAGCAGGACAGGGGGTCAAGAGACCCAGTACTTC	CASRTGGQETQYF
NA	TRBV15	TRBJ2-3	TRBD2	TGTGCCACCAGCAGACTTAGCGGGGCTAGCACAGATACGCAGTATTTT	CATSRLSGASTDTQYF